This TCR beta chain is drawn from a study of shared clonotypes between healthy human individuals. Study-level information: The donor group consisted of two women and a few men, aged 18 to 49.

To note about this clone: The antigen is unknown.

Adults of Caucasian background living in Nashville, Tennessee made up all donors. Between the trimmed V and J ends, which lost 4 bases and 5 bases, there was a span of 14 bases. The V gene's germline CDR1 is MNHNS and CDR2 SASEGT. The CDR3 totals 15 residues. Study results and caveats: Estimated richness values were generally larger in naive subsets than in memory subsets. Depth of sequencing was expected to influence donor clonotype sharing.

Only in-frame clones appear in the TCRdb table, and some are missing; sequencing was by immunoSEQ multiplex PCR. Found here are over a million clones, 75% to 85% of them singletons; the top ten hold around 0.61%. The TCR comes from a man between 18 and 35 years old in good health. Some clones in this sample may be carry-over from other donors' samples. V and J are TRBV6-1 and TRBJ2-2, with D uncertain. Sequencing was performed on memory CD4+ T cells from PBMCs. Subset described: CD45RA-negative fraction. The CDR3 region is CASSVRQITTGELFF. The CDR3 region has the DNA TGTGCCAGCAGTGTAAGGCAGATTACAACCGGGGAGCTGTTTTTT.